Listed below are T cell receptor beta chains from one sample, sequenced in a study of cytomegalovirus exposure and HLA in healthy donors. Assay used: immunoSEQ multiplex PCR; TCRdb lists only in-frame clones, some missing. In the table there are 250,000 to 350,000 clones, 80% to 90% of which are singletons. Source material: PBMCs. The source of these receptors is a woman aged 18-35 years in good health and CMV-seronegative. Each CDR3 is given with its conserved first and last residue. Fields, in order: clone size, D gene, V gene, J gene, CDR3 protein, CDR3 DNA. The D gene is left open where the match is weak. Where a row states a size, it is once, few, many or the class of an expanded clone; other rows omit it.

size: -
D: -
V: TRBV6-1
J: TRBJ2-2
CDR3: CATRGGHSNTGELFF
DNA: TGTGCCACCAGAGGAGGGCATTCGAACACCGGGGAGCTGTTTTTT

size: -
D: -
V: TRBV2
J: TRBJ2-7
CDR3: CASSDRVFYEQYF
DNA: TGTGCCAGCTCGGACAGAGTTTTCTACGAGCAGTACTTC

size: -
D: -
V: TRBV18
J: TRBJ2-7
CDR3: CASSPGQYYEQYF
DNA: TGTGCCAGCTCACCAGGACAGTACTACGAGCAGTACTTC

size: few
D: -
V: TRBV6-4
J: TRBJ1-3
CDR3: CASSGHRSGNTIYF
DNA: TGTGCCAGCAGTGGACACCGCTCTGGAAACACCATATATTTT

size: -
D: -
V: TRBV6-5
J: TRBJ2-1
CDR3: CASRRGLLYNEQFF
DNA: TGTGCCAGCAGGCGAGGACTGCTCTACAATGAGCAGTTCTTC

size: -
D: -
V: TRBV30
J: TRBJ2-3
CDR3: CAWSHNTDTQYF
DNA: TGTGCCTGGAGCCACAACACAGATACGCAGTATTTT

size: -
D: -
V: TRBV5-4
J: TRBJ2-1
CDR3: CASSLAGPSYNEQFF
DNA: TGTGCCAGCAGCTTGGCAGGGCCTTCCTACAATGAGCAGTTCTTC

size: once
D: -
V: TRBV30
J: TRBJ1-2
CDR3: CAWVQESYGYTF
DNA: TGTGCCTGGGTACAGGAAAGCTATGGCTACACCTTC

size: -
D: TRBD1
V: TRBV5-1
J: TRBJ2-5
CDR3: CASSFSGTGGLEAQYF
DNA: TGCGCCAGCAGCTTTAGTGGGACAGGGGGCTTGGAGGCCCAGTACTTC

size: few
D: TRBD1
V: TRBV2
J: TRBJ2-5
CDR3: CASSLGTAQETQYF
DNA: TGTGCCAGCAGCCTCGGGACAGCTCAAGAGACCCAGTACTTC

size: -
D: -
V: TRBV7-7
J: TRBJ2-3
CDR3: CASSLGPSDTQYF
DNA: TGTGCTAGCAGCTTAGGGCCATCAGATACGCAGTATTTT

size: -
D: TRBD2
V: TRBV5-1
J: TRBJ2-1
CDR3: CASSLSGGGYSEQFF
DNA: TGCGCCAGCAGCCTGAGTGGCGGGGGGTATAGTGAGCAGTTCTTC

size: -
D: -
V: TRBV29-1
J: TRBJ2-4
CDR3: CSVGQTLAKNIQYF
DNA: TGCAGCGTCGGACAGACCTTAGCCAAAAACATTCAGTACTTC

size: once
D: TRBD2
V: TRBV5-4
J: TRBJ2-7
CDR3: CASSFGALAGGSYEQYF
DNA: TGTGCCAGCAGCTTCGGGGCTCTAGCGGGGGGGTCCTACGAGCAGTACTTC

size: once
D: -
V: TRBV10-1
J: TRBJ1-3
CDR3: CASSEGPGNTIYF
DNA: TGCGCCAGCAGTGAGGGGCCTGGAAACACCATATATTTT

size: once
D: -
V: TRBV27
J: TRBJ2-1
CDR3: CASRGSGYNEQFF
DNA: TGTGCCAGCAGGGGATCAGGGTACAATGAGCAGTTCTTC

size: -
D: -
V: TRBV27
J: TRBJ2-7
CDR3: CASSTEGRAFYEQYF
DNA: TGTGCCAGCAGCACGGAAGGCAGGGCATTCTACGAGCAGTACTTC

size: -
D: TRBD1
V: TRBV5-6
J: TRBJ1-2
CDR3: CASSSRDREILVDGYTF
DNA: TGTGCCAGCAGCAGCCGGGACAGGGAAATTTTAGTTGATGGCTACACCTTC

size: -
D: -
V: TRBV7-3
J: TRBJ2-1
CDR3: CASSVRGDEQFF
DNA: TGTGCCAGCAGCGTAAGGGGGGATGAGCAGTTCTTC

size: -
D: -
V: TRBV2
J: TRBJ2-7
CDR3: CASIQGESYEQYF
DNA: TGTGCCAGCATCCAGGGTGAATCCTACGAGCAGTACTTC

size: -
D: -
V: TRBV18
J: TRBJ1-4
CDR3: CASSHHVQVPDEKLFF
DNA: TGTGCCAGCTCACACCACGTTCAGGTTCCTGATGAAAAACTGTTTTTT

size: -
D: TRBD2
V: TRBV6-5
J: TRBJ2-1
CDR3: CASSYPTSGGNNEQFF
DNA: TGTGCCAGCAGTTACCCGACTAGCGGGGGTAACAATGAGCAGTTCTTC

size: -
D: -
V: TRBV5-5
J: TRBJ2-5
CDR3: CASSSYRAQGGETQYF
DNA: TGTGCCAGCAGCTCCTACCGGGCTCAGGGGGGAGAGACCCAGTACTTC

size: -
D: TRBD1
V: TRBV29-1
J: TRBJ2-5
CDR3: CSAVAGGETQYF
DNA: TGCAGCGCCGTAGCAGGGGGAGAGACCCAGTACTTC

size: -
D: -
V: TRBV19
J: TRBJ2-7
CDR3: CASAPQNPSYEQYF
DNA: TGTGCCAGTGCTCCGCAGAACCCCTCCTACGAGCAGTACTTC

size: -
D: TRBD1
V: TRBV5-6
J: TRBJ1-3
CDR3: CASSPGTDRNTIYF
DNA: TGTGCCAGCAGCCCGGGGACAGATCGAAACACCATATATTTT

size: -
D: TRBD2
V: TRBV15
J: TRBJ2-1
CDR3: CATSRLAGGPSNEQFF
DNA: TGTGCCACCAGCAGACTAGCGGGGGGGCCTAGCAATGAGCAGTTCTTC

size: -
D: -
V: TRBV9
J: TRBJ1-2
CDR3: CASSAPGMGANYGYTF
DNA: TGTGCCAGCAGCGCGCCGGGAATGGGGGCCAACTATGGCTACACCTTC

size: -
D: TRBD1
V: TRBV4-1
J: TRBJ1-5
CDR3: CASSQDWGQGGQPQHF
DNA: TGCGCCAGCAGCCAAGACTGGGGACAGGGAGGGCAGCCCCAGCATTTT

size: once
D: -
V: TRBV10-3
J: TRBJ2-7
CDR3: CAISELGVQYNYEQYF
DNA: TGTGCCATCAGTGAGCTCGGCGTACAGTATAACTACGAGCAGTACTTC

size: -
D: -
V: TRBV5-1
J: TRBJ1-1
CDR3: CASSFLAGGNTEAFF
DNA: TGCGCCAGCAGCTTTTTAGCCGGAGGGAACACTGAAGCTTTCTTT

size: -
D: TRBD2
V: TRBV5-4
J: TRBJ2-7
CDR3: CASSPQVAGPYEQYF
DNA: TGTGCCAGCAGCCCTCAGGTAGCGGGGCCCTACGAGCAGTACTTC

size: -
D: -
V: TRBV7-9
J: TRBJ2-2
CDR3: CATPRRGDTGELFF
DNA: TGTGCCACCCCACGGCGGGGTGACACCGGGGAGCTGTTTTTT

size: -
D: -
V: TRBV13
J: TRBJ2-7
CDR3: CASSLGRSYEQYF
DNA: TGTGCCAGCAGCTTAGGGCGATCCTACGAGCAGTACTTC

size: -
D: TRBD1
V: TRBV5-4
J: TRBJ2-2
CDR3: CASSLQGADGELFF
DNA: TGTGCCAGCAGCTTACAGGGGGCCGACGGGGAGCTGTTTTTT

size: -
D: TRBD2
V: TRBV10-2
J: TRBJ2-3
CDR3: CASGGVQSDTQYF
DNA: TGCGCCAGCGGGGGGGTACAGTCAGATACGCAGTATTTT

size: once
D: -
V: TRBV4-2
J: TRBJ1-6
CDR3: CASRGSLNSPLHF
DNA: TGTGCCAGCAGGGGCAGTCTTAATTCCCCCCTCCACTTT

size: -
D: -
V: TRBV18
J: TRBJ1-1
CDR3: CASSPVRENTEAFF
DNA: TGTGCCAGCTCACCAGTCAGGGAGAACACTGAAGCTTTCTTT

size: few
D: TRBD1
V: TRBV11-2
J: TRBJ2-1
CDR3: CASSPTGDPYNEQFF
DNA: TGTGCCAGCAGCCCCACAGGGGATCCCTACAATGAGCAGTTCTTC

size: -
D: TRBD1
V: TRBV5-5
J: TRBJ2-3
CDR3: CASSIWTGVTDTQYF
DNA: TGTGCCAGCAGCATATGGACAGGGGTGACAGATACGCAGTATTTT

size: -
D: -
V: TRBV27
J: TRBJ2-7
CDR3: CASSRQLPLAEQYF
DNA: TGTGCCAGCAGCCGACAGCTACCCCTCGCCGAGCAGTACTTC

size: once
D: TRBD1
V: TRBV23-1
J: TRBJ2-7
CDR3: CASSARDRDHEQYF
DNA: TGCGCCAGCAGCGCGCGGGACAGGGACCACGAGCAGTACTTC

size: -
D: TRBD2
V: TRBV27
J: TRBJ2-7
CDR3: CASSTRSGGVSYEQYF
DNA: TGTGCCAGCAGTACCCGTAGCGGGGGGGTCTCCTACGAGCAGTACTTC

size: -
D: -
V: TRBV5-1
J: TRBJ1-1
CDR3: CASGSTGPTEAFF
DNA: TGCGCCAGCGGCTCAACAGGGCCCACTGAAGCTTTCTTT

size: -
D: -
V: TRBV9
J: TRBJ1-1
CDR3: CASSVGGWGDSTEAFF
DNA: TGTGCCAGCAGCGTAGGAGGTTGGGGCGACTCCACTGAAGCTTTCTTT

size: -
D: -
V: TRBV5-4
J: TRBJ2-1
CDR3: CASRVGGSISAYNEQFF
DNA: TGTGCCAGCCGGGTCGGGGGTAGTATTAGCGCCTACAATGAGCAGTTCTTC

size: -
D: TRBD2
V: TRBV10-3
J: TRBJ2-1
CDR3: CAISEVAGEYNEQFF
DNA: TGTGCCATCAGTGAGGTAGCGGGGGAATACAATGAGCAGTTCTTC

size: once
D: TRBD1
V: TRBV19
J: TRBJ1-5
CDR3: CASETGTGGNQPQHF
DNA: TGTGCCAGCGAGACCGGGACAGGGGGCAATCAGCCCCAGCATTTT

size: -
D: -
V: TRBV19
J: TRBJ1-4
CDR3: CASSIMRATNEKLFF
DNA: TGTGCCAGTAGTATAATGCGAGCAACTAATGAAAAACTGTTTTTT

size: few
D: TRBD1
V: TRBV13
J: TRBJ1-1
CDR3: CASNRGGIDFEAFF
DNA: TGTGCCAGCAACAGGGGAGGAATCGATTTTGAAGCTTTCTTT

size: -
D: -
V: TRBV14
J: TRBJ1-2
CDR3: CASSQAGLANYGYTF
DNA: TGTGCCAGCAGCCAGGCAGGGTTAGCTAACTATGGCTACACCTTC

size: -
D: TRBD2
V: TRBV4-1
J: TRBJ2-7
CDR3: CASSQDKGLAGARGEQYF
DNA: TGCGCCAGCAGCCAAGATAAGGGACTAGCGGGGGCCCGGGGAGAGCAGTACTTC

size: -
D: -
V: TRBV2
J: TRBJ2-5
CDR3: CASQDRGQETQYF
DNA: TGTGCCAGCCAAGACCGGGGTCAAGAGACCCAGTACTTC

size: -
D: -
V: TRBV5-1
J: TRBJ1-1
CDR3: CASTWQENTEAFF
DNA: TGCGCCAGCACTTGGCAGGAGAACACTGAAGCTTTCTTT

size: -
D: TRBD2
V: TRBV7-3
J: TRBJ2-1
CDR3: CASSLLGRGGFDEQFF
DNA: TGTGCCAGCAGCTTACTGGGTCGGGGGGGCTTCGATGAGCAGTTCTTC